This T cell receptor beta chain derives from a study of early T cells in non-severe SARS-CoV-2 infection. Researchers tagged individual cDNA molecules with unique molecular identifiers. TCRdb analysed the 5' RACE reads with MiXCR anew, one entry per CDR3 protein. The data hold tens of thousands of distinct CDR3 sequences, with approximately 12% observed a single time. V was shortened by 0 bases and J by 1 base, with 14 bases between the two germline ends. The V gene's germline CDR1 is SQVTM and CDR2 ANQGSEA. The CDR3 has 16 residues. General study results and limits: Matching results from VDJdb favored anti-spike CD8 responses, leaving private and CD4 specificities undetected.

A few counts support this clonotype. What it binds is unknown. The receptor was derived from an adult who was a healthcare worker with PCR-confirmed SARS-CoV-2 infection or an uninfected control (not recorded which). The V call is TRBV29-1, the J call TRBJ2-3; D is unresolved. The sequencing input was whole blood. The DNA for the CDR3 is TGCAGCGTTGAAGATCAGAGCGCGGCGCGCACAGATACGCAGTATTTT. Encoded protein: CSVEDQSAARTDTQYF.